This record covers a single T cell receptor (beta chain). No antigen is known for it. No much larger clonotype is one base removed from it; base qualities were not supplied. Each collaborating institution followed its own protocols to collect whole blood in K2EDTA tubes. Collaborator samples were shipped for TCRbeta analysis as frozen whole blood, isolated PBMCs, or DNA extracted from either sample type. This entry comes from a study of blood T cell repertoires in COVID-19 (dated by TCRdb to about 2020). Study-level background: Samples covering the acute and convalescent phases of COVID-19 were provided by collaborators in the United States, Italy and Spain. The samples were drawn from the first 160 participants of the ongoing ImmuneRACE study and from under 1,500 subjects provided by 6 global collaborators. Where available, HLA class I and class II types were obtained from metadata supplied by the sample provider rather than from assay-based typing. A de-identified subject ID, COVID-19 status, age in years and sex were almost always included in the sample metadata. The material from the prospective study consisted of cDNA or gDNA derived from T cells, B-cell-depleted T cells, or PBMCs. Deeply sampled blood TCRbeta repertoires from subjects exposed to, actively infected with, or recovered from COVID-19 were included in the dataset. The repertoires were made available in a free public database intended to serve as a resource for research on the immune response to SARS-CoV-2.

The CDR3 runs 16 residues from the cysteine to the phenylalanine. CDR3 DNA only is kept here, 48 bases in frame from base 1. CDR1 SGHNT and CDR2 YENEEA were looked up in the germline V gene. V is shortened by 5 bases, J by 5 bases, and the region joining them spans 21 bases. TCRbeta CDR3 regions were amplified from genomic DNA by means of the immunoSEQ Assay, a bias-controlled multiplex PCR. The paper's processing steps were these. Within the assay, amplification of reference gene primers was used to estimate how many nucleated cells each sample contained. To quantify the absolute abundance of each unique TCRbeta CDR3 rearrangement, sequence reads were collapsed and filtered. For each sample, productive Simpson clonality was calculated by taking the square root of Simpson's diversity index across productive rearrangements. TCRdb carries this immuneACCESS record with in-frame sequences only. Its versions omit some clonotypes, under half of them owing to an unresolved V gene in the studies checked, with the rest unexplained. Clone size and V and J calls were adopted from that table, with D and trimming inferred from the DNA. Recorded for this sample are around 250,000 clones; around 88% of them occurred a single time. The ten largest clones capture roughly 8.7% of the sample.

Study-wide conclusions, independent of this receptor: Clinical and demographic metadata were provided uncurated, with the amount varying by source and participant.

This chain joins TRBV11-3 to TRBJ1-1, with a tentative D gene TRBD1 over 6 matching bases. Sequenced: peripheral blood. This TCR derives from a man in his forties or fifties with active or convalescent COVID-19. The sequenced DNA is TGTGCCAGCAGCCTCGACATGGGGGCTTTGGGGACTGAAGCTTTCTTT. Translation gives CASSLDMGALGTEAFF.